This T cell receptor (beta chain) was captured in a study of cytomegalovirus exposure and HLA in healthy donors. Study-level results: The Asian-associated ancestry cluster reportedly had fewer N-insertions than the approximately 650-donor mean in a later analysis. Investigators reported approximately 150 TCR beta chains as tied to cytomegalovirus. TCR beta V- and J-gene trimming was later associated with a missense DCLRE1C variant.

Nominal health characterized the donors when sampled, though unrecorded immune exposures were likely. Concerning this clone itself: Antigen: not known.

This CDR3 contains 15 residues. Germline trimming cut 4 bases from V and 6 bases from J; bases unmatched to any gene: 11. Germline V gene sequence: CDR1 SGDLS, CDR2 YYNGEE. PCR employed 60 Vbeta and 13 Jbeta primers. Libraries were prepared by immunoSEQ multiplex PCR; TCRdb keeps only in-frame clonotypes and omits some of them. The table lists 85,000 to 120,000 clones, 60% to 85% of them singletons. The chain recombines TRBV9 with TRBJ2-7, with TRBD1 matching over 9 bases. What was sequenced was PBMCs. This clonotype originated in a male donor in good health and CMV-seropositive. The CDR3 nucleotides read TGTGCCAGCAGCCCCTTTGGTGGACAGGGGAGCGAGCAGTACTTC. Its protein product is CASSPFGGQGSEQYF.